The 2 T cell receptor beta chains below come from one sample, sequenced in a study of cytomegalovirus exposure and HLA in healthy donors. The assay was immunoSEQ multiplex PCR, and TCRdb's table has in-frame clones only and misses some. The data contain 150,000 to 200,000 clones, around 86% of them singletons. Material for sequencing was PBMCs. These receptors were obtained from a man aged 25 to 40 in good health and CMV-seropositive.

This clone was picked up a small number of times. This chain links TRBV6-5 with TRBJ1-6; 7 nucleotides line up with TRBD1. The CDR3 is 15 amino acids. V lost 5 bases, J lost 10 bases, and 11 bases stayed unmatched. CDR1 and CDR2 (germline): MNHEY, SVGAGI. The CDR3 bases are TGTGCCAGCAGTCAAGATAGGACAGGACAATCACCCCTCCACTTT. Residues: CASSQDRTGQSPLHF.

The CDR3 reads CASSIGTSGLNYEQYF. The CDR3 region has the DNA TGCGCCAGCAGCATTGGGACTAGCGGGCTGAACTACGAGCAGTACTTC. This chain joins TRBV5-1 and TRBJ2-7, with 12 bases lining up with TRBD2. The CDR3 loop spans 16 amino acids. Looked up from germline, CDR1 is SGHRS and CDR2 is YFSETQ. The ends lost 4 bases at V and 3 bases at J; junction bases unmatched: 8.